A single sample gave rise to the 8 T cell receptor beta chains below, sequenced in a study of blood T cell repertoires in COVID-19. Some clones are missing from TCRdb's copy, which holds only in-frame ones; the method was immunoSEQ multiplex PCR. The table has approximately 240,000 clones, around 87% seen once. The sequencing input was PBMCs or T cells enriched from blood (not recorded which). The receptors come from a woman aged 25 to 39 with acute COVID-19.

This rearrangement joins TRBV4-3 to TRBJ2-2; maybe TRBD2 (7 bases). Germline CDR1 and CDR2: LGHNA and YSLEER. V was shortened by 5 bases and J by 5 bases, with 12 bases between the two germline ends. CDR3 size: 14 residues. In nucleotides, the CDR3 is TGCGCCAGCAGCGTAAGGGGGGGGACCGGGGAGCTGTTTTTT. Translated: CASSVRGGTGELFF.

The genes are TRBV28 and TRBJ2-7, with TRBD1 matching over 8 bases. J lost 2 bases, V lost 4 bases, and 4 bases had no gene match. The CDR3 is made up of 14 amino acids. Germline assignment: CDR1 MDHEN and CDR2 SYDVKM. The CDR3 loop reads CASSSYRGTYEQYF. CDR3 DNA sequence: TGTGCCAGCAGTTCATACAGGGGGACCTACGAGCAGTACTTC.

The chain carries TRBV11-3 and TRBJ2-3, with TRBD1 as a possible D gene (6 bases). Trimming stripped 5 bases from V and 4 bases from J, with 19 bases between. The CDR3 covers 16 residues. Germline CDR1 SGHNT, CDR2 YENEEA. In DNA form, the CDR3 reads TGTGCCAGCAGCAAATCCGGGACACTGGGTCCAGATACGCAGTATTTT. Protein sequence: CASSKSGTLGPDTQYF.

The CDR3: CASSYSRWREQFF. The CDR3 DNA is TGTGCCAGCAGTTACTCGCGGTGGCGGGAGCAGTTCTTC. The chain employs TRBV6-5 and TRBJ2-1; D gene unclear. Germline lookup yields CDR1 MNHEY and CDR2 SVGAGI. V shed 0 bases and J shed 10 bases, with 10 bases lying between them. The CDR3 runs 13 residues.

This rearrangement joins TRBV27 to TRBJ1-1; no reliable D call. CDR3 length: 13 amino acids. Trimming left V 2 bases short and J 11 bases short, with 15 bases between. The germline V gene has CDR1 MNHEY and CDR2 SMNVEV (reference sequence). CDR3 region: CASSLDVGFRAFF. CDR3 nucleotide sequence: TGTGCCAGCAGTTTAGATGTGGGTTTCAGGGCTTTCTTT.

The J gene is TRBJ2-3, the V gene TRBV28, with D perhaps matching TRBD2 (5 bases). CDR1 is MDHEN and CDR2 is SYDVKM in the germline V gene. Trimming took off 2 bases at V and 4 bases at J, with 10 bases between the two ends. The length of the CDR3 is 14 residues. The CDR3 protein is CASSLRDGADTQYF. The CDR3 DNA follows: TGTGCCAGCAGTTTACGCGACGGGGCAGATACGCAGTATTTT.

The chain joins TRBV7-2 to TRBJ1-2, with 7 positions matching TRBD1. The CDR3 is 16 residues long. Germline CDR1 is SGHTA and CDR2 is FQGNSA. V was clipped by 2 bases and J by 2 bases; unmatched bases: 8. Here the CDR3 DNA reads TGTGCCAGCAGCTTATCCCAGGACAGGTTGAACTATGGCTACACCTTC. Protein product: CASSLSQDRLNYGYTF.

The chain recombines TRBV19 with TRBJ1-1; tentative D call: TRBD1 (5 bases). The length of the CDR3 is 14 residues. Germline V gene data show CDR1 as LNHDA and CDR2 as SQIVND (reference sequence). Trimming cost V 2 bases and J 4 bases, with 11 bases left between them. The CDR3 DNA reads as TGTGCCAGTAGTATACTGGGGGGTCCCACTGAAGCTTTCTTT. It encodes CASSILGGPTEAFF.